A single sample gave rise to the 23 T cell receptor beta chains below, sequenced in a study of shared clonotypes between healthy human individuals. Naive-designated CD8 cells lacked CD45RO, were positively enriched for CCR7, and omitted terminally differentiated effector memory CD45RA+ cells. TCRdb's copy holds only in-frame clones and misses some; the assay was immunoSEQ multiplex PCR. The sample holds about 1.9 million clones; 80% to 95% are singletons and the top ten take more than 1.5%. The sequencing input was naive CD8+ T cells from PBMCs. The receptor source for this set is a man aged 18-30 years in good health. Some clones in this sample may be carry-over from other donors' samples.

The J gene is TRBJ2-7, the V gene TRBV15; 11 nucleotides line up with TRBD2. The V and J ends lost 2 bases and 7 bases, in that order; junction bases with no gene match: 16. Germline V lookup: CDR1 LNHNV, CDR2 YYDKDF (reference sequence). The CDR3 consists of 18 residues. The CDR3: CATSRPGVKLAGVGEQYF. The CDR3 DNA reads TGTGCCACCAGCAGACCCGGGGTTAAACTAGCGGGAGTGGGGGAGCAGTACTTC.

The chain combines TRBV2 with TRBJ2-7; D may be TRBD1 or TRBD2 (5 bases each). CDR3 length equals 17 residues. The V end lost 6 bases, the J end lost 2 bases, and 23 bases lay between the germline ends. Germline V lookup: CDR1 SNHLY, CDR2 FYNNEI. CDR3 protein: CASRGGWGLQGTYEQYF. The DNA of the CDR3 is TGTGCCAGCAGAGGAGGATGGGGCCTCCAGGGAACCTACGAGCAGTACTTC.

CDR3 DNA sequence: TGTGCCAGTACCCTGACAGGGGCGGGTGGTGAAGCTTTCTTT. It specifies CASTLTGAGGEAFF. The chain couples TRBV19 to TRBJ1-1; TRBD1 aligns across 8 bases. The ends lost 7 bases at V and 7 bases at J; junction bases unmatched: 11. There are 14 residues in the CDR3. Germline lookup yields CDR1 LNHDA and CDR2 SQIVND (reference sequence).

This chain uses TRBV19 with TRBJ2-1; TRBD2 matches at 7 bases. In germline, CDR1 is LNHDA, CDR2 SQIVND (reference sequence). J was trimmed by 9 bases and V by 6 bases; bases with no gene match: 11. CDR3 length: 14 residues. The chain's CDR3 is CASRGPTGGGEQFF. In nucleotides, the CDR3 is TGTGCCAGTAGAGGTCCGACGGGAGGCGGTGAGCAGTTCTTC.

This chain joins TRBV28 and TRBJ2-2; the D gene is possibly TRBD2 (6 bases). CDR1 is MDHEN and CDR2 is SYDVKM in the germline V gene. This CDR3 is built from 15 residues. V lost 6 bases and J lost 5, with 16 bases in between. CDR3 in amino acids: CASSRIAARTGELFF. CDR3 bases: TGTGCCAGCAGCCGGATAGCGGCCCGGACCGGGGAGCTGTTTTTT.

The sample holds a few counts of this clone. Other nucleotide sequences in the sample specify the same CDR3. The chain links TRBV15 to TRBJ1-1; D might be TRBD1 (5 bases). This CDR3 is built from 15 residues. The germline gives CDR1 LNHNV, CDR2 YYDKDF (reference sequence). Trimming removed 0 bases from V and 1 base from J, with 9 bases in between. The DNA for the CDR3 is TGTGCCACCAGCAGAGATCGGCAGGGGAACACTGAAGCTTTCTTT. Its translation is CATSRDRQGNTEAFF.

Comments on this clone: At the DNA level, this CDR3 is encoded by other sequences in the same sample as well. The chain's CDR3 is CASSVATDEQFF. The CDR3 coding sequence is TGTGCCAGCAGCGTAGCGACAGATGAGCAGTTCTTC. The chain joins TRBV9 to TRBJ2-1; the D gene is possibly TRBD1 (5 bases). This CDR3 comprises 12 residues. CDR1 and CDR2 from the germline V gene are SGDLS and YYNGEE. V was cut by 0 bases and J by 8 bases, with 6 bases left in between.

The rearrangement links TRBV20-1 to TRBJ2-1, with a possible D match to TRBD2 (6 bases). This CDR3 is built from 11 residues. Germline V gene lookup returns CDR1 DFQATT and CDR2 SNEGSKA (reference sequence). The V end lost 8 bases, the J end lost 12 bases, and 17 bases lay between the germline ends. This CDR3 is CSPMGGNGQFF. The CDR3 bases are TGCAGTCCTATGGGCGGGAACGGGCAGTTCTTC.

This sequence joins TRBV7-9 and TRBJ2-1, with TRBD2 as a possible D gene (6 bases). V lost 3 bases and J 0 bases, leaving 15 bases between the germline ends. CDR1 and CDR2 (germline): SEHNR, FQNEAQ (reference sequence). The CDR3 sequence is 17 residues long. The CDR3 sequence is CASSFRIDSGSYNEQFF. The CDR3, as DNA: TGTGCCAGCAGCTTTCGGATAGATAGCGGCTCCTACAATGAGCAGTTCTTC. The entire variable domain, with the rest obtained from reference TRBV7-9 and TRBJ2-1, is as follows: DTGVSQNPRHKITKRGQNVTFRCDPISEHNRLYWYRQTLGQGPEFLTYFQNEAQLEKSRLLSDRFSAERPKGSFSTLEIQRTEQGDSAMYLCASSFRIDSGSYNEQFFGPGTRLTVL.

This clone was recorded only once. This sequence joins TRBV5-4 and TRBJ1-2; 7 bases line up with TRBD1. Germline lookup yields CDR1 SGHNT and CDR2 YYREEE (reference sequence). J was trimmed by 5 bases and V by 4 bases; bases with no gene match: 5. This CDR3 is built from 13 residues. CDR3 DNA: TGTGCCAGCAGCGCGGACAGGACGTATGGCTACACCTTC. Translation: CASSADRTYGYTF.

CDR3 sequence: CASSPDRGGLEQYF. DNA for the CDR3: TGTGCCAGCAGTCCAGACAGGGGTGGGCTCGAGCAGTACTTC. V usage is TRBV27 and J usage is TRBJ2-7, with TRBD1 matching 8 bases. The germline V gene encodes CDR1 MNHEY and CDR2 SMNVEV (reference sequence). The V segment lost 5 bases and the J segment 6 bases; nucleotides outside the gene matches: 9. This CDR3 has 14 residues.

This clone was detected only a few times. The V call is TRBV30, the J call TRBJ1-1; D is unclear. The germline CDR1 and CDR2 sequences are GTSNPN and SVGIG (reference sequence). The CDR3 sequence is 17 residues long. Trimming shortened V by 2 bases and J by 0 bases, and 19 bases separated the two germline ends. The CDR3 sequence: CAWSSDGEGLMNTEAFF. In DNA, the CDR3 is TGTGCCTGGAGTTCGGACGGGGAAGGGCTCATGAACACTGAAGCTTTCTTT. Drawing the rest from reference TRBV30 and TRBJ1-1, the complete variable domain is SQTIHQWPATLVQPVGSPLSLECTVEGTSNPNLYWYRQAAGRGLQLLFYSVGIGQISSEVPQNLSASRPQDRQFILSSKKLLLSDSGFYLCAWSSDGEGLMNTEAFFGQGTRLTVV.

This chain joins TRBV14 and TRBJ2-5; a weak D match, TRBD1 (5 bases). The CDR3 runs 14 residues. Germline lookup yields CDR1 SGHDN and CDR2 FVKESK. V shed 0 bases and J shed 4 bases, with 9 bases lying between them. This CDR3 is CASSQEQGRETQYF. CDR3 sequence (DNA): TGTGCCAGCAGCCAAGAGCAGGGAAGAGAGACCCAGTACTTC.

The chain is built from TRBV2 and TRBJ2-1; D uncertain. V was shortened by 10 bases and J by 4 bases, with 17 bases between the two germline ends. The CDR3 has 14 residues. Per the germline V gene, CDR1 is SNHLY and CDR2 is FYNNEI. The CDR3 loop reads CATTQRTGYNEQFF. The CDR3 DNA sequence: TGTGCCACCACCCAGAGGACCGGGTACAATGAGCAGTTCTTC.

The V and J genes are TRBV9 and TRBJ2-5, with D unresolved. Deletions cut 3 bases from V and 3 bases from J, with 15 bases between. Germline V lookup: CDR1 SGDLS, CDR2 YYNGEE. The CDR3 extends over 15 amino acids. As DNA, the CDR3 is TGTGCCAGCAGCGCTTCGTGGGGTGGAGAAGAGACCCAGTACTTC. As protein: CASSASWGGEETQYF.

This chain uses TRBV5-1 with TRBJ1-2; 9 bases map to TRBD1. Per the germline V gene, CDR1 is SGHRS and CDR2 is YFSETQ. After removal of 6 bases from V and 8 bases from J, the junction contained 17 bases not matched to a gene. The CDR3 is 16 amino acids. The CDR3 region is CASTLLSGDRAVGYTF. The CDR3 DNA reads TGCGCCAGCACCCTCCTTTCCGGGGACAGGGCCGTCGGCTACACCTTC.

The chain's CDR3 is CASSGRGPVYGYTF. The CDR3 DNA reads as TGTGCCAGCAGTGGCAGGGGGCCTGTCTATGGCTACACCTTC. The chain links TRBV6-1 to TRBJ1-2; 8 bases are shared with TRBD1. Unmatched junction bases numbered 5, after V lost 4 bases and J lost 4 bases. The CDR3 consists of 14 residues. Per the germline V gene, CDR1 is MNHNS and CDR2 is SASEGT.

The rearrangement joins TRBV4-1 to TRBJ1-1, with TRBD1 matching over 9 bases. Germline trimming cut 5 bases from V and 3 bases from J; bases unmatched to any gene: 4. Looked up from germline, CDR1 is MGHRA and CDR2 is YSYEKL. CDR3 length: 14 residues. In DNA, the CDR3 is TGCGCCAGCAGCAAGACAGGGGGGTACACTGAAGCTTTCTTT. The encoded protein is CASSKTGGYTEAFF.

The chain couples TRBV5-1 to TRBJ2-1; no clear D. Per the germline V gene, CDR1 is SGHRS and CDR2 is YFSETQ. The CDR3 is made up of 16 amino acids. Trimming cost V 0 bases and J 10 bases, with 20 bases left between them. In nucleotides, the CDR3 is TGCGCCAGCAGCTTGGGATCCTGGGCGCCGACGGCGGAGCAGTTCTTC. Protein product: CASSLGSWAPTAEQFF.

V gene TRBV7-6 combines with J gene TRBJ2-6; D not resolved. Trimming left V 5 bases short and J 2 bases short, with 28 bases between. CDR1 is SGHVS and CDR2 is FNYEAQ in the germline V gene. The CDR3 loop spans 21 amino acids. The CDR3 spells CASSPLRVGLGFNTGANVLTF. CDR3 DNA: TGTGCCAGCAGCCCCTTAAGGGTAGGCCTTGGGTTTAATACTGGGGCCAACGTCCTGACTTTC.

V gene TRBV28 combines with J gene TRBJ2-3; a weak D match, TRBD2 (5 bases). The CDR3 is 15 amino acids. The V gene lost 3 bases and the J gene lost 4 bases, with 14 bases spanning the gap. Germline lookup yields CDR1 MDHEN and CDR2 SYDVKM. CDR3 loop: CASSFSGFGSDTQYF. The CDR3 DNA reads as TGTGCCAGCAGTTTCTCGGGGTTTGGGTCAGATACGCAGTATTTT.

The V gene is TRBV10-1, the J gene TRBJ1-1; D is perhaps TRBD1 (6 bases). The CDR3 sequence is 16 residues long. Looked up from germline, CDR1 is WNHNN and CDR2 is SYGVQD (reference sequence). Trimming took off 0 bases at V and 1 base at J, with 12 bases between the two ends. The CDR3 DNA sequence: TGCGCCAGCAGTGAGTCGATGGGGGGCCAGAACACTGAAGCTTTCTTT. Amino acids: CASSESMGGQNTEAFF.

The chain is built from TRBV2 and TRBJ2-2; D may correspond to TRBD1 or TRBD2 (5 bases each). Germline V gene sequence: CDR1 SNHLY, CDR2 FYNNEI. The CDR3 has 15 amino acids. The V end lost 8 bases, the J end lost 0 bases, and 13 bases lay between the germline ends. The CDR3 bases are TGTGCCAGCGGGGCTAGCAGAACGAACACCGGGGAGCTGTTTTTT. Translating it yields CASGASRTNTGELFF. Full variable domain (missing parts from reference TRBV2 and TRBJ2-2): EPEVTQTPSHQVTQMGQEVILRCVPISNHLYFYWYRQILGQKVEFLVSFYNNEISEKSEIFDDQFSVERPDGSNFTLKIRSTKLEDSAMYFCASGASRTNTGELFFGEGSRLTVL.